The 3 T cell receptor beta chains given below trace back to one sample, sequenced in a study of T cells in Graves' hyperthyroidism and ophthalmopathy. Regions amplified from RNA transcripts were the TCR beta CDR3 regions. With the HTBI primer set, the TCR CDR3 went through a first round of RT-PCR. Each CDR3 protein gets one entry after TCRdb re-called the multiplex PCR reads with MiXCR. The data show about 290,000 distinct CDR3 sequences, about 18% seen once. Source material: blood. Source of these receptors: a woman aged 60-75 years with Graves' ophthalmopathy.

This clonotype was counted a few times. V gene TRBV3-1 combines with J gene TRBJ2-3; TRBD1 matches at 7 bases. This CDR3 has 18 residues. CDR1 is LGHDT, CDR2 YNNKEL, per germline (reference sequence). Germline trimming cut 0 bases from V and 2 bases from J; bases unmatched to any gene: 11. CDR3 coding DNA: TGTGCCAGCAGCCAAGATCTAACGACAGGGAGTTCCACAGATACGCAGTATTTT. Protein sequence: CASSQDLTTGSSTDTQYF.

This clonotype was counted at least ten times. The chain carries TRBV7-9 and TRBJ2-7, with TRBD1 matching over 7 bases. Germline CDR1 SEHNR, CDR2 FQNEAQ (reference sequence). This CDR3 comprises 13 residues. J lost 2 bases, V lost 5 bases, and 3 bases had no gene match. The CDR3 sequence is CASSLQGAYEQYF. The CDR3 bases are TGTGCCAGCAGCCTCCAGGGGGCCTACGAGCAGTACTTC.

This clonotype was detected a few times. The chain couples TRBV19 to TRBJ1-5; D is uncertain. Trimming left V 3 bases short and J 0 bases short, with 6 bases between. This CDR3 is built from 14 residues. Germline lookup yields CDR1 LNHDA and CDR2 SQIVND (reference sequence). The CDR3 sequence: CASSISFSNQPQHF. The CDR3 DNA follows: TGTGCCAGTAGTATTTCCTTTAGCAATCAGCCCCAGCATTTT.